This T cell receptor (beta chain) came from a study of cytomegalovirus exposure and HLA in healthy donors. The study, taken as a whole, reports: 150 or so TCR beta chains were listed as cytomegalovirus-associated. A reported reduction in N-insertions relative to the roughly 710-donor mean was seen in an Asian-associated ancestry cluster in a later analysis.

The length of the CDR3 is 13 residues. Trimming shortened V by 4 bases and J by 3 bases, and 9 bases separated the two germline ends. Germline CDR1 is SNHLY and CDR2 is FYNNEI. PCR involved 60 Vbeta and 13 Jbeta primers. Sequencing used immunoSEQ multiplex PCR; TCRdb keeps in-frame clones, though not all of them. The sample contains 150,000 to 200,000 clones, roughly four fifths of which appear only once. This clone was detected a few times. Its cognate antigen is unknown. The sequence was obtained from a woman under 30 in good health and CMV-seronegative. This chain links TRBV2 with TRBJ1-2; a weak D match, TRBD1 (6 bases). The sequenced sample consisted of PBMCs. CDR3 loop: CASSAAGDYGYTF. The CDR3 DNA follows: TGTGCCAGCAGTGCGGCAGGGGACTATGGCTACACCTTC.